This passage covers 19 T cell receptor beta chains from one sample sequenced in a study of blood T cells in healthy people across ages. Next came a second PCR, run for about 6 to 12 cycles, which used a sample-barcoded 5' primer along with a J-beta primer mix. TCRdb ran MiXCR on the 5' RACE reads and lists one entry per CDR3 protein. The sample carries 1.5 million to 2 million distinct CDR3 sequences, 30% to 40% recorded once. The sequencing input was blood. The source of these receptors is a human donor in good health.

V usage is TRBV12-3 or TRBV12-4 and J usage is TRBJ1-3; 10 nucleotides agree with TRBD1. The CDR3 extends over 18 amino acids. V was pared by 6 bases and J by 0 bases, with 11 bases of the junction left unmatched. CDR3 sequence reads: CASSPGTGATRSGNTIYF. CDR3 bases: TGTGCCAGCAGCCCCGGGACAGGGGCGACCCGCTCTGGAAACACCATATATTTT.

The J gene is TRBJ2-7, the V gene TRBV20-1; TRBD2 matches 11 bases. V gave up 6 bases and J gave up 4 bases; unmatched junction bases: 11. The V gene's germline CDR1 is DFQATT and CDR2 SNEGSKA (reference sequence). The CDR3 spans 15 residues. The DNA for the CDR3 is TGCAGTGCGCAACTTCTAGCGGGGGGTGCTTACGAGCAGTACTTC. Translation gives CSAQLLAGGAYEQYF.

V and J are TRBV28 and TRBJ2-3, with TRBD2 matching 11 bases. This CDR3 region has 17 residues. Germline V lookup: CDR1 MDHEN, CDR2 SYDVKM. V dropped 1 base and J dropped 1; count of bases not matched to a gene: 4. Here the CDR3 DNA reads TGTGCCAGCAGTTTATACCTAGCGGGGGGCGGCACAGATACGCAGTATTTT. Encoded protein: CASSLYLAGGGTDTQYF.

The chain couples TRBV3-1 to TRBJ2-3, with D unclear. Trimming left V 1 base short and J 7 bases short, with 6 bases between. The CDR3 contains 12 residues. The germline V gene has CDR1 LGHDT and CDR2 YNNKEL (reference sequence). The CDR3 loop is CASSQALNTQYF. The CDR3 region has the DNA TGTGCCAGCAGCCAAGCCCTCAATACGCAGTATTTT.

The chain is built from TRBV27 and TRBJ2-5, with TRBD1 identical over 8 bases. Germline V gene lookup returns CDR1 MNHEY and CDR2 SMNVEV (reference sequence). The V gene end was trimmed by 8 bases and the J gene end by 4 bases; junction bases not matched to a gene: 12. The CDR3 loop spans 15 amino acids. The CDR3 loop is CASCLGQGASETQYF. CDR3 coding DNA: TGTGCCAGCTGCCTGGGGCAGGGGGCTTCAGAGACCCAGTACTTC.

A few counts support this clonotype. The chain carries TRBV7-2 and TRBJ2-6; D gene ambiguous. Germline CDR1 and CDR2: SGHTA and FQGNSA. The CDR3 is 15 amino acids. V was shortened by 6 bases and J by 3 bases, with 12 bases between the two germline ends. CDR3: CASSPLTGGANVLTF. The CDR3 DNA reads as TGTGCCAGCAGTCCACTTACGGGTGGGGCCAACGTCCTGACTTTC.

In its sample, this clonotype was seen a few times. J is TRBJ1-2 and V is TRBV6-5; D may be TRBD1 (6 bases). The CDR3 extends over 15 amino acids. Germline loops: CDR1 MNHEY, CDR2 SVGAGI. The V end was cut by 0 bases, the J end by 8 bases, with 16 bases between. This CDR3 is CASSYSIRGPEGYTF. The CDR3 DNA reads TGTGCCAGCAGTTACTCGATCAGGGGCCCGGAAGGCTACACCTTC.

The CDR3 sequence: CASSLEYSGGAYNEQFF. CDR3 bases: TGTGCCAGCAGCTTAGAATACAGCGGGGGGGCCTACAATGAGCAGTTCTTC. The rearrangement links TRBV11-1 to TRBJ2-1; 10 bases align to TRBD2. The germline V gene encodes CDR1 SGHAT and CDR2 FQDESV (reference sequence). V lost 1 base to trimming and J lost 2 bases; unmatched junction nucleotides: 5. This CDR3 is built from 17 residues.

The chain links TRBV29-1 to TRBJ1-4; 8 positions match TRBD1. The CDR3 has 15 residues. Germline V gives CDR1 SQVTM, CDR2 ANQGSEA. V trimming: 6 bases; J trimming: 5 bases; junction bases outside the gene matches: 11. The CDR3: CSVGHARTGNEKLFF. DNA of the CDR3: TGCAGCGTAGGCCATGCGAGGACAGGGAATGAAAAACTGTTTTTT.

The chain is built from TRBV20-1 and TRBJ1-5; D is unclear. Per the germline V gene, CDR1 is DFQATT and CDR2 is SNEGSKA (reference sequence). This CDR3 contains 13 residues. V gave up 3 bases and J gave up 3 bases, with 9 bases separating them. The CDR3 region is CSASRQHNQPQHF. The CDR3 bases are TGCAGTGCTAGTAGGCAGCACAATCAGCCCCAGCATTTT.

The rearrangement uses TRBV20-1 and TRBJ2-7; TRBD1 aligns across 7 bases. CDR3 length: 14 amino acids. The germline gives CDR1 DFQATT, CDR2 SNEGSKA (reference sequence). The V gene end was trimmed by 1 base and the J gene end by 6 bases; junction bases not matched to a gene: 9. The CDR3 DNA reads as TGCAGTGCTAGAGGGGGGCCAGGGGGAAGCGAGCAGTACTTC. Protein product: CSARGGPGGSEQYF.

This clonotype has more than one count but fewer than ten. The rearrangement uses TRBV7-2 and TRBJ1-6; weak D call: TRBD1 (6 bases). Trimming took 5 bases from V and 7 from J, leaving 15 bases between them. Germline lookup yields CDR1 SGHTA and CDR2 FQGNSA. The CDR3 is made up of 15 amino acids. The CDR3 nucleotides read TGTGCCAGCAGCCTACGGACAGACCAGAATTCACCCCTCCACTTT. Translated: CASSLRTDQNSPLHF.

The V gene is TRBV12-3 or TRBV12-4, the J gene TRBJ1-4, with D tentatively TRBD1 (6 bases). Trimming took 5 bases from V and 7 from J, leaving 8 bases between them. CDR3 length equals 12 residues. CDR3 bases: TGTGCCAGCAGTGTGGACAGTGAAAAACTGTTTTTT. It specifies CASSVDSEKLFF.

The CDR3 is CASSEWWQRVGYTF. CDR3 sequence (DNA): TGTGCCAGCAGTGAATGGTGGCAGAGGGTTGGCTACACCTTC. V gene TRBV6-1 combines with J gene TRBJ1-2; D is unresolved. The CDR3 loop spans 14 amino acids. Germline V gene sequence: CDR1 MNHNS, CDR2 SASEGT. V was cut by 2 bases and J by 7 bases, with 14 bases left in between.

The CDR3 region has the DNA TGTGCCAGCAGCCAAGCGGCAGGGGGAAGGGAGACCCAGTACTTC. It translates to CASSQAAGGRETQYF. V usage is TRBV4-2 and J usage is TRBJ2-5; 7 nucleotides agree with TRBD1. Germline V gene lookup returns CDR1 LGHNA and CDR2 YNFKEQ. Losses at the gene ends were 1 base for V and 5 bases for J; bases not matched to a gene: 7. This CDR3 is built from 15 residues.

This chain links TRBV6-2 or TRBV6-3 with TRBJ2-7; no clear D. Trimming took 11 bases from V and 0 from J, leaving 14 bases between them. The CDR3 has 13 residues. Germline CDR1 reads MNHEY; CDR2 reads SVGEGT. The CDR3 sequence: CAGSTGLSYEQYF. CDR3 bases: TGTGCCGGCTCCACCGGGCTCTCCTACGAGCAGTACTTC.

This clonotype was seen once. The gene calls are TRBV20-1 and TRBJ2-5; 13 nucleotides agree with TRBD2. The CDR3 runs 19 residues. The germline gives CDR1 DFQATT, CDR2 SNEGSKA (reference sequence). The junction had 17 bases not matched to a gene; V was cut back by 3 bases and J by 4 bases. CDR3 sequence reads: CSARGLAGTSAFLGETQYF. CDR3 coding DNA: TGCAGTGCTAGGGGACTAGCGGGGACGTCGGCCTTTTTGGGAGAGACCCAGTACTTC.

This chain links TRBV6-2 or TRBV6-3 with TRBJ2-1; 13 bases line up with TRBD2. V shed 3 bases, J shed 10 bases, and the junction held 6 bases outside the gene matches. Germline V gene lookup returns CDR1 MNHEY and CDR2 SVGEGT. The CDR3 spans 15 residues. CDR3 sequence: CASSYGLAGAREQFF. The CDR3 region has the DNA TGTGCCAGCAGTTATGGACTAGCGGGGGCGAGGGAGCAGTTCTTC.

CDR3: CAGVDGGPRETQYF. In DNA form, the CDR3 reads TGTGCCGGGGTGGACGGGGGGCCCCGAGAGACCCAGTACTTC. The chain carries TRBV7-2 and TRBJ2-4, with D possibly TRBD2 on 7 matching bases. TRBJ2-5 explains the end of the DNA better; the J call may be wrong. Germline lookup yields CDR1 SGHTA and CDR2 FQGNSA. The CDR3 covers 14 residues.